There are many counts of the clone carrying this T cell receptor (beta chain). The sample is drawn from a study of tumor-infiltrating lymphocytes in primary liver carcinoma. Taking 20-30 mg of unsorted bulk tissue, the authors co-extracted RNA and DNA. All patients had surgically resected primary liver carcinoma. Chronic HBV infection was present, with no prior treatment. With a constant-region primer, TCR beta cDNA was made from approximately 450 ng of total RNA. It was through three nested multiplex PCR rounds of slightly modified ARM-PCR that TCR beta libraries arose. The two initial PCR rounds, approximately 10 cycles each, used TRBV1-TRBV30 forward and C-beta reverse primers. TCRdb re-derived calls from the multiplex PCR reads in MiXCR, one entry per CDR3 protein. The sample lists about 100,000 distinct CDR3 sequences, 68% seen once, with under 30% in the top ten. This CDR3 spans 14 amino acids. The V gene's germline CDR1 is SGHRS and CDR2 YFSETQ. Trimming left V 0 bases short and J 1 base short, with 8 bases between.

This chain joins TRBV5-1 and TRBJ2-7; D unclear. The source is a man aged 35 to 55 with primary liver carcinoma and hepatitis B virus infection. The sample consisted of tumor-adjacent normal liver tissue. The CDR3 region has the DNA TGCGCCAGCAGCTTGGGGCCCTTATCCTACGAGCAGTACTTC. This sequence encodes CASSLGPLSYEQYF. Full variable domain (remainder filled in from reference TRBV5-1 and TRBJ2-7): KAGVTQTPRYLIKTRGQQVTLSCSPISGHRSVSWYQQTPGQGLQFLFEYFSETQRNKGNFPGRFSGRQFSNSRSEMNVSTLELGDSALYLCASSLGPLSYEQYFGPGTRLTVT.